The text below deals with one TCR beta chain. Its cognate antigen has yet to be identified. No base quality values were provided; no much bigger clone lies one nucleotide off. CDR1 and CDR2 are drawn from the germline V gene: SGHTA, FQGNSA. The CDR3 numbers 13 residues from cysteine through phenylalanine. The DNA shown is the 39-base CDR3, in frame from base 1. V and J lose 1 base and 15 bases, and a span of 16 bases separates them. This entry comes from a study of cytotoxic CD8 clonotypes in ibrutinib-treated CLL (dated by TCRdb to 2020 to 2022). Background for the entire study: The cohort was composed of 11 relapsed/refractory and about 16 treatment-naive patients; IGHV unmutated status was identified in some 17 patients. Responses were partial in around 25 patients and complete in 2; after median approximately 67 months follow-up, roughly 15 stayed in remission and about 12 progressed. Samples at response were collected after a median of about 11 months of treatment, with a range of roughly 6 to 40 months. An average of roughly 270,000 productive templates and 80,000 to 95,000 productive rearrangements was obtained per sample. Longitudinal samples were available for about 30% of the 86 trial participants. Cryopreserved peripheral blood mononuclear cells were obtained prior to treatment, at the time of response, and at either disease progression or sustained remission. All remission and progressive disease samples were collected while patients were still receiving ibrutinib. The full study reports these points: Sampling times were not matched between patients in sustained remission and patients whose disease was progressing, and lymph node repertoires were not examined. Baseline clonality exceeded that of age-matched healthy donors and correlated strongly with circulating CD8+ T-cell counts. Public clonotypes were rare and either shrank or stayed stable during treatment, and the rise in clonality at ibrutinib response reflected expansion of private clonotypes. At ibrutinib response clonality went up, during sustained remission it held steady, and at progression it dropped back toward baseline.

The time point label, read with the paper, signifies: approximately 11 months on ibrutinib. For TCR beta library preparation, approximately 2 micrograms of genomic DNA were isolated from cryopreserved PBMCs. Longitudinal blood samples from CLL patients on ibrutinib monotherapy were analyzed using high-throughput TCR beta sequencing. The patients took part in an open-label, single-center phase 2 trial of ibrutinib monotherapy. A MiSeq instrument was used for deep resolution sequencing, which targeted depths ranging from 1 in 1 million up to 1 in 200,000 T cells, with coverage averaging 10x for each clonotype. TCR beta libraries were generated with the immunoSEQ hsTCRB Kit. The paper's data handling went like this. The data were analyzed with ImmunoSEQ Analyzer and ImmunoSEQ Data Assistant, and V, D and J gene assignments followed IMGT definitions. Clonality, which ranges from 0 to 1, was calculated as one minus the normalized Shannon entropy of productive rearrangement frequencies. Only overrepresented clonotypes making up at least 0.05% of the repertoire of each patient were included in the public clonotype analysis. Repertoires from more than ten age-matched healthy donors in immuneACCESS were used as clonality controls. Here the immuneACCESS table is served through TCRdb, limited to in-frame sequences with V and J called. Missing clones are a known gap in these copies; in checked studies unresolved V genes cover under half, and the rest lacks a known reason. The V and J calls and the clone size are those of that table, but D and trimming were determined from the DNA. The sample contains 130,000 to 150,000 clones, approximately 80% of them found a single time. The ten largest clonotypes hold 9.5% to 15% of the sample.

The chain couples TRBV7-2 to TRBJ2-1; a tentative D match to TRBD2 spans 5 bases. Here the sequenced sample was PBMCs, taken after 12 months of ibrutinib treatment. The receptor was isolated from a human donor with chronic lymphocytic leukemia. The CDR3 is CASSLENGGKLFF. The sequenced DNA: TGTGCCAGCAGCTTAGAAAATGGAGGCAAGCTGTTCTTC.